This T cell receptor beta chain was sequenced for a study of shared T cell receptors in the human thymus. The table came from immunoSEQ multiplex PCR; TCRdb's copy has only in-frame clones and leaves some out. The sample gives roughly 660,000 clones, around nine tenths of which show up once; 0.0085% to 0.012% is in the top ten. Germline values: CDR1 MDHEN, CDR2 SYDVKM. Trimming removed 3 bases from V and 8 bases from J; junction bases left unmatched: 7. The CDR3 has 15 residues. The sample was also reused in another study, on human thymus T cells. That study reports: Healthy Finnish infants undergoing corrective surgery for congenital heart defects were the donors. Thymic samples were excised during corrective heart operations. Unrelated individuals had highly overlapping thymic repertoires, as reported in related research.

This receptor was obtained from a boy younger than two with a congenital heart defect. This chain joins TRBV28 and TRBJ1-2; 12 nucleotides match TRBD1. Sequenced sample: thymocytes. The CDR3 DNA sequence: TGTGCCAGCAGTTTCTGGGGACAGGGGGCGCGGGGCTACACCTTC. This sequence encodes CASSFWGQGARGYTF.